The 20 T cell receptor beta chains presented below share a single source sample, sequenced in a study of T cell changes during pregnancy in multiple sclerosis. Clones were sequenced by immunoSEQ multiplex PCR, and TCRdb holds only the in-frame ones, with some missing. Among about 56,000 clones listed, 88% were seen once. Specimen: CD4+ T cells from peripheral blood mononuclear cells, collected in the third trimester of pregnancy. The receptors here all came from a female donor with multiple sclerosis, enrolled in a pregnancy study.

This clone was observed a few times. The rearrangement joins TRBV5-4 to TRBJ2-5; TRBD2 matches at 13 bases. The CDR3 sequence is 19 residues long. The junction had 14 bases not matched to a gene; V was cut back by 1 base and J by 5 bases. CDR1 is SGHNT, CDR2 YYREEE, per germline (reference sequence). The CDR3 region has the DNA TGTGCCAGCAGCTTGAGGTTAACTAGCGGGAGGGTGGCCGGGGAGACCCAGTACTTC. Translated: CASSLRLTSGRVAGETQYF.

This clone appeared a few times. The chain recombines TRBV5-1 with TRBJ1-4; D is undetermined. This CDR3 has 15 amino acids. Germline CDR1 reads SGHRS; CDR2 reads YFSETQ. V lost 0 bases and J lost 8, with 14 bases in between. The CDR3 loop reads CASSLDGERYEKLFF. CDR3 DNA sequence: TGCGCCAGCAGCTTGGATGGAGAGCGGTACGAAAAACTGTTTTTT.

This clone turned up a few times. This chain connects TRBV19 to TRBJ1-2; 8 bases fit TRBD1. Germline V gene sequence: CDR1 LNHDA, CDR2 SQIVND (reference sequence). V lost 6 bases and J lost 4; bases outside the gene matches: 13. The CDR3 has 16 residues. CDR3 coding DNA: TGTGCCAGTAGCCCCTCGGGGACAGGCAGCCTCTATGGCTACACCTTC. It is translated as CASSPSGTGSLYGYTF.

The chain employs TRBV7-6 and TRBJ1-3; D ambiguous. The V end lost 5 bases, the J end lost 0 bases, and 11 bases lay between the germline ends. Germline assignment: CDR1 SGHVS and CDR2 FNYEAQ. The CDR3 has 15 amino acids. This chain's CDR3 is CASSPGAFSGNTIYF. The CDR3 coding sequence is TGTGCCAGCAGCCCTGGAGCCTTCTCTGGAAACACCATATATTTT.

The gene calls are TRBV10-1 and TRBJ2-1; TRBD1 agrees at 7 bases. CDR1 WNHNN and CDR2 SYGVQD come from the germline V gene (reference sequence). The CDR3 loop spans 13 amino acids. V lost 2 bases to trimming and J lost 10 bases; unmatched junction nucleotides: 5. CDR3 nucleotide sequence: TGCGCCAGCAGTGAGCCAGGGGGTCCGGAGCAGTTCTTC. Protein sequence: CASSEPGGPEQFF.

V is TRBV4-1 and J is TRBJ2-7, with 7 bases identical to TRBD1. With 5 bases clipped from V and 1 base from J, the junction kept 8 bases outside the gene matches. CDR1 is MGHRA, CDR2 YSYEKL, per germline. CDR3 length: 15 residues. CDR3 coding DNA: TGCGCCAGCAGCATTGGGGACAGTGAGTCCTACGAGCAGTACTTC. It yields the protein CASSIGDSESYEQYF.

The genes are TRBV5-8 and TRBJ1-5; D unclear. The germline CDR1 and CDR2 sequences are SGHTS and YDEGEE. The V end was cut by 6 bases, the J end by 0 bases, with 10 bases between. This CDR3 contains 14 residues. CDR3 nucleotide sequence: TGTGCCAGCAACCTCCGGTATAGCAATCAGCCCCAGCATTTT. Its translation: CASNLRYSNQPQHF. The variable domain in full, with the rest retrieved from reference TRBV5-8 and TRBJ1-5, is EAGVTQSPTHLIKTRGQQATLRCSPISGHTSVYWYQQALGLGLQFLLWYDEGEERNRGNFPPRFSGRQFPNYSSELNVNALELEDSALYLCASNLRYSNQPQHFGDGTRLSIL.

The chain combines TRBV11-2 with TRBJ2-7, with 7 bases matching TRBD1. V lost 6 bases to trimming and J lost 4 bases; unmatched junction nucleotides: 9. Germline V gives CDR1 SGHAT, CDR2 FQNNGV. This CDR3 spans 14 amino acids. In nucleotides, the CDR3 is TGTGCCAGCAGACGAGGGACAGAAAATTACGAGCAGTACTTC. Translating gives CASRRGTENYEQYF.

The chain employs TRBV7-2 and TRBJ2-5; tentatively, D is TRBD2 (6 bases). This CDR3 comprises 15 residues. V shed 5 bases and J shed 1 base, with 14 bases lying between them. Per the germline V gene, CDR1 is SGHTA and CDR2 is FQGNSA. CDR3 residues: CASSTHLAIQETQYF. The CDR3 bases are TGTGCCAGCAGCACACATCTAGCGATCCAAGAGACCCAGTACTTC.

The chain couples TRBV7-9 to TRBJ2-5; TRBD1 matches at 11 bases. The CDR3 is 17 residues long. The germline CDR1 and CDR2 sequences are SEHNR and FQNEAQ (reference sequence). J was trimmed by 3 bases and V by 4 bases; bases with no gene match: 10. The CDR3 DNA reads as TGTGCCAGCAGCTCCCGGGCCGGGACAGGGGGGGAAGAGACCCAGTACTTC. Translating gives CASSSRAGTGGEETQYF.

The chain uses TRBV19 and TRBJ2-3; 9 bases match TRBD2. Losses at the gene ends were 5 bases for V and 7 bases for J; bases not matched to a gene: 16. The germline V gene encodes CDR1 LNHDA and CDR2 SQIVND (reference sequence). The CDR3 loop spans 17 amino acids. CDR3 sequence: CASSQSGGREGPHTQYF. The CDR3 DNA reads as TGTGCCAGTAGTCAGTCCGGGGGGCGGGAGGGGCCGCATACGCAGTATTTT.

The chain links TRBV7-9 to TRBJ2-1; 9 nucleotides agree with TRBD1. This CDR3 is built from 15 residues. Germline-derived CDR1 and CDR2 are SEHNR and FQNEAQ (reference sequence). V lost 4 bases to trimming and J lost 7 bases; unmatched junction nucleotides: 8. The CDR3 DNA sequence: TGTGCCAGCAGCTCCCGGACAGGGGATGGGAATGAGCAGTTCTTC. Residues: CASSSRTGDGNEQFF.

The gene calls are TRBV7-9 and TRBJ1-2; D possibly corresponds to TRBD1 (6 bases). The ends were cut back, 5 bases at V and 2 bases at J, with 18 bases in the middle. The CDR3 has 16 residues. In germline, CDR1 is SEHNR, CDR2 FQNEAQ (reference sequence). The CDR3 protein is CASSPAVGGYNYGYTF. CDR3 nucleotide sequence: TGTGCCAGCAGCCCCGCCGTAGGGGGATACAACTATGGCTACACCTTC. The variable domain in full, completed from reference TRBV7-9 and TRBJ1-2, reads DTGVSQNPRHKITKRGQNVTFRCDPISEHNRLYWYRQTLGQGPEFLTYFQNEAQLEKSRLLSDRFSAERPKGSFSTLEIQRTEQGDSAMYLCASSPAVGGYNYGYTFGSGTRLTVV.

The chain joins TRBV28 to TRBJ2-7; no firm D call. The CDR3 covers 13 residues. Trimming left V 5 bases short and J 2 bases short, with 10 bases between. Germline CDR1 is MDHEN and CDR2 is SYDVKM. The CDR3: CASSQTGPYEQYF. CDR3 DNA: TGTGCCAGCAGTCAAACTGGGCCCTACGAGCAGTACTTC. Complete variable domain (other parts from reference TRBV28 and TRBJ2-7): DVKVTQSSRYLVKRTGEKVFLECVQDMDHENMFWYRQDPGLGLRLIYFSYDVKMKEKGDIPEGYSVSREKKERFSLILESASTNQTSMYLCASSQTGPYEQYFGPGTRLTVT.

The chain combines TRBV10-3 with TRBJ1-1; no clear D. Trimming pared 6 bases from V and 8 bases from J, leaving 16 bases between. The germline V gene has CDR1 ENHRY and CDR2 SYGVKD. This CDR3 comprises 13 residues. As DNA, the CDR3 is TGTGCCATCAGGACTACAGAAGAGAAAGAAGCTTTCTTT. It translates to CAIRTTEEKEAFF.

The genes are TRBV9 and TRBJ2-1; 12 bases match TRBD2. Germline V gene lookup returns CDR1 SGDLS and CDR2 YYNGEE. The CDR3 totals 16 residues. The V and J ends lost 2 bases and 8 bases, in that order; junction bases with no gene match: 8. CDR3 sequence (DNA): TGTGCCAGCAGCGTCGACTCTAGCGGGAGGGGCTATGAGCAGTTCTTC. As protein: CASSVDSSGRGYEQFF.

J is TRBJ1-5 and V is TRBV29-1; a weak D match, TRBD1 (5 bases). This CDR3 has 13 amino acids. Looked up from germline, CDR1 is SQVTM and CDR2 is ANQGSEA. The germline V and J ends were trimmed by 5 bases and 4 bases, with 12 bases remaining between them. The CDR3 here is CSVLLGENQPQHF. CDR3 sequence (DNA): TGCAGCGTTCTGTTAGGGGAAAATCAGCCCCAGCATTTT.

The J gene is TRBJ2-3, the V gene TRBV28; TRBD2 might be the D (7 bases). Germline loops: CDR1 MDHEN, CDR2 SYDVKM. Trimming pared 4 bases from V and 6 bases from J, leaving 17 bases between. CDR3 length equals 15 residues. The CDR3 reads CASSSWGGGRDTQYF. The CDR3 DNA follows: TGTGCCAGCAGTTCATGGGGCGGGGGCAGGGATACGCAGTATTTT.

The chain employs TRBV23-1 and TRBJ1-2, with D uncertain. TRBV23-1 is an ORF for which the function is uncertain. Trimming took off 0 bases at V and 4 bases at J, with 9 bases between the two ends. The CDR3 has 14 amino acids. Here the CDR3 DNA reads TGCGCCAGCAGTCAATCTCAAGGGAGCTATGGCTACACCTTC. It encodes CASSQSQGSYGYTF.

The chain couples TRBV11-3 to TRBJ2-3, with TRBD1 identical over 7 bases. The CDR3 is 13 residues long. The V gene end was trimmed by 0 bases and the J gene end by 12 bases; junction bases not matched to a gene: 6. Germline CDR1 is SGHNT and CDR2 is YENEEA. CDR3 sequence: CASSLDRAGGQYF. The CDR3 nucleotides read TGTGCCAGCAGCTTAGATCGGGCAGGGGGTCAGTATTTT. The full variable domain, in which reference TRBV11-3 and TRBJ2-3 provide the parts outside the CDR3, is EAGVVQSPRYKIIEKKQPVAFWCNPISGHNTLYWYLQNLGQGPELLIRYENEEAVDDSQLPKDRFSAERLKGVDSTLKIQPAELGDSAVYLCASSLDRAGGQYFGPGTRLTVL.